The sequence of this TCR beta chain was determined in a study of blood T cells in healthy people across ages. V lost 1 base and J lost 7, with 14 bases in between. Per germline, CDR1 LNHNV and CDR2 YYDKDF (reference sequence). The CDR3 sequence is 14 residues long. Findings and caveats of the study: Getting older went along with TCR beta diversity per million T cells dropping roughly linearly. Estimated diversity, derived from one million T cells, was regarded as an underestimate. Correlation between TCR beta diversity and naive T cell percentage was strong.

A note on this clonotype: Its antigen remains unidentified.

Combining a sample-barcoded 5' primer with a J-beta primer mix, a second PCR ran for about 7 to 12 cycles. TCRdb reprocessed the 5' RACE reads with MiXCR, giving one entry per CDR3 protein. The sample has roughly 2 million distinct CDR3 sequences, 49% seen once; the top ten hold approximately 2.1%. The total RNA that was extracted per sample amounted to at least 5.5 micrograms. V and J are TRBV15 and TRBJ2-7, with D possibly matching TRBD1 (6 bases). Sequenced sample: blood. This TCR came from a woman aged 40 to 50 in good health. As DNA, the CDR3 is TGTGCCACCAGCAGAGGGACAGCTGGGCGAGAGCAGTACTTC. This codes for CATSRGTAGREQYF.